This passage covers 8 T cell receptor beta chains from one sample sequenced in a study of Ad26.COV2.S vaccination and SARS-CoV-2 variants. This sample's treatment: around 19 received Ad26.COV2.S at low or high dose, single or two shots; several received placebo; per-sample allocation not given. Specimen acquisition occurred on day 63 following the initial vaccine or placebo injection. Measured with immunoSEQ multiplex PCR; TCRdb has only the in-frame clones, and not every one. The sample lists about 680,000 clones; around 90% were seen once. Sequenced material: peripheral blood, taken in a trial of Ad26.COV2.S vaccine versus placebo. Source of these receptors: a person aged 18 to 65 who received the Ad26.COV2.S COVID-19 vaccine or a placebo.

The chain joins TRBV3-1 (or the pseudogene TRBV3-2) to TRBJ2-5; D might be TRBD1 (5 bases). V lost 5 bases and J lost 5, with 18 bases in between. In germline, CDR1 is LGHDT, CDR2 YNNKEL (reference sequence). The length of the CDR3 is 15 residues. CDR3 sequence (DNA): TGTGCCAGCAGCGTCACACTCAGGGTCGAGGAGACCCAGTACTTC. Its translation: CASSVTLRVEETQYF.

This sequence joins TRBV6-1 and TRBJ1-2, with D perhaps matching TRBD1 (6 bases). The length of the CDR3 is 14 residues. Trimming cost V 3 bases and J 6 bases, with 14 bases left between them. CDR1 and CDR2 (germline): MNHNS, SASEGT. CDR3: CASSEPTGSDGYTF. CDR3 in DNA: TGTGCCAGCAGTGAGCCGACAGGTTCTGATGGCTACACCTTC.

This clone appeared a single time. The rearrangement links TRBV7-2 to TRBJ2-4; 9 bases line up with TRBD1. The CDR3 loop spans 16 amino acids. Germline lookup yields CDR1 SGHTA and CDR2 FQGNSA. V gave up 5 bases and J gave up 0 bases; unmatched junction bases: 5. As DNA, the CDR3 is TGTGCCAGCAGCCAAACAGGGGGCTTAGCCAAAAACATTCAGTACTTC. It codes for CASSQTGGLAKNIQYF.

J is TRBJ2-1 and V is TRBV5-6; the D is unclear. Trimming took 4 bases from V and 4 from J, leaving 6 bases between them. The CDR3 sequence is 12 residues long. Per germline, CDR1 SGHDT and CDR2 YYEEEE. Written as DNA, the CDR3 is TGTGCCAGCAGCGGAATTTACAATGAGCAGTTCTTC. Translation gives CASSGIYNEQFF.

J is TRBJ1-6 and V is TRBV19; 7 bases are shared with TRBD1. CDR1 is LNHDA and CDR2 is SQIVND in the germline V gene (reference sequence). V trimming: 4 bases; J trimming: 10 bases; junction bases outside the gene matches: 4. This CDR3 region has 13 residues. The DNA for the CDR3 is TGTGCCAGTAGTACAGGGGGAAGGTCACCCCTCCACTTT. Protein: CASSTGGRSPLHF.

Here the CDR3 reads CATSRGQGANEQFF. The CDR3 coding sequence is TGTGCCACATCAAGGGGACAGGGGGCAAATGAGCAGTTCTTC. V is TRBV24-1 and J is TRBJ2-1; TRBD1 matches 12 bases. CDR3 size: 14 residues. Trimming at V came to 10 bases and at J to 7 bases, leaving 7 bases not matched to a gene. Germline V gene sequence: CDR1 KGHDR, CDR2 SFDVKD.

CDR3 nucleotides: TGCGCCAGCAGCCCCGGACAGGGGGCGATCGGGGAGCTGTTTTTT. Translation gives CASSPGQGAIGELFF. The chain joins TRBV5-1 to TRBJ2-2, with TRBD1 matching 11 bases. Germline CDR1 reads SGHRS; CDR2 reads YFSETQ. The length of the CDR3 is 15 residues. Trimming removed 4 bases from V and 7 bases from J; junction bases left unmatched: 6.

The chain is built from TRBV18 and TRBJ2-5, with D unresolved. Germline V CDR1 and CDR2: KGHSH, LQKENI. This CDR3 spans 12 amino acids. V lost 2 bases and J 3 bases, leaving 4 bases between the germline ends. CDR3 sequence: CASSPAEETQYF. Here the CDR3 DNA reads TGTGCCAGCTCACCAGCGGAAGAGACCCAGTACTTC.